The 29 T cell receptor beta chains reported below all come from one sample, sequenced in a study of OX40 agonist ivuxolimab in advanced cancers. Libraries were prepared by immunoSEQ multiplex PCR; TCRdb keeps only in-frame clonotypes and omits some of them. The table includes some 46,000 clones, roughly 90% detected once. The input for sequencing was CD4+ or CD8+ T cells sorted from blood, taken in a trial of the OX40 agonist ivuxolimab. These receptor sequences come from an adult with an advanced solid tumor such as melanoma, head and neck, liver or kidney cancer.

Points on this clone: A read error may account for a junction end that differs from germline. The chain is built from TRBV27 and TRBJ2-2, with 8 bases that match TRBD1. The CDR3 is made up of 18 amino acids. CDR1 and CDR2 from the germline V gene are MNHEY and SMNVEV (reference sequence). The CDR3 nucleotides are TGCGGGGAGGAGAGATGGATTACAGGGGGAGTTAACACCGGGGAGCTGTTTTTT. Amino acids: CGEERWITGGVNTGELFF.

This clone was seen a single time. The genes are TRBV30 and TRBJ2-7; D possibly matches TRBD1 or TRBD2 (5 bases each). Germline CDR1 reads GTSNPN; CDR2 reads SVGIG (reference sequence). This CDR3 is built from 12 residues. Trimming took 5 bases from V and 2 from J, leaving 10 bases between them. In DNA form, the CDR3 reads TGTGCCTGGGGGGACGGGGCCTACGAGCAGTACTTC. As protein: CAWGDGAYEQYF.

The CDR3: CASSLGAGRADTQYF. CDR3 DNA: TGTGCCAGCAGCTTAGGGGCGGGGCGGGCAGATACGCAGTATTTT. The chain uses TRBV7-2 and TRBJ2-3; tentative D call: TRBD2 (6 bases). CDR3 length equals 15 residues. Trimming took 1 base from V and 4 from J, leaving 12 bases between them. Germline CDR1 reads SGHTA; CDR2 reads FQGNSA.

A single count supports this clone. CDR3 coding DNA: TGTGCCAGCAGCGTAGCGTGGCGGGGAGGAAACACCATATATTTT. Protein product: CASSVAWRGGNTIYF. The V call is TRBV9, the J call TRBJ1-3; no firm D call. Looked up from germline, CDR1 is SGDLS and CDR2 is YYNGEE. This CDR3 contains 15 residues. V lost 0 bases to trimming and J lost 4 bases, with 11 bases between them.

This clone was detected once. The chain carries TRBV6-5 and TRBJ2-2; no clear D gene. Deletions cut 4 bases from V and 4 bases from J, with 1 base between. Per germline, CDR1 MNHEY and CDR2 SVGAGI. There are 11 residues in the CDR3. CDR3 sequence reads: CASSFTGELFF. The CDR3 DNA reads TGTGCCAGCAGTTTCACCGGGGAGCTGTTTTTT.

V and J are TRBV7-9 and TRBJ1-5; 9 positions agree with TRBD1. This CDR3 spans 18 amino acids. The V segment lost 4 bases and the J segment 2 bases; nucleotides outside the gene matches: 12. Germline loops: CDR1 SEHNR, CDR2 FQNEAQ (reference sequence). In DNA form, the CDR3 reads TGTGCCAGCAGCTCAACAGGGGGCTGGGGGTATGGCAATCAGCCCCAGCATTTT. Protein product: CASSSTGGWGYGNQPQHF.

The rearrangement links TRBV25-1 to TRBJ2-3; D perhaps matches TRBD1 (6 bases). V was shortened by 11 bases and J by 1 base, with 13 bases between the two germline ends. The CDR3 loop spans 13 amino acids. Germline V gene sequence: CDR1 MGHDK, CDR2 SYGVNS. CDR3 nucleotide sequence: TGTGCCGCAGGACAGACTCGCACAGATACGCAGTATTTT. Protein: CAAGQTRTDTQYF.

This rearrangement joins TRBV25-1 to TRBJ2-7, with 7 bases aligning to TRBD2. The CDR3 spans 13 residues. In germline, CDR1 is MGHDK, CDR2 SYGVNS. J was trimmed by 3 bases and V by 5 bases; bases with no gene match: 4. The CDR3 sequence: CASSWGGSYEQYF. The CDR3 coding sequence is TGTGCCAGCAGTTGGGGGGGGAGCTACGAGCAGTACTTC.

The chain recombines TRBV4-1 with TRBJ2-1; 9 nucleotides agree with TRBD2. Germline assignment: CDR1 MGHRA and CDR2 YSYEKL. The CDR3 consists of 18 residues. V gave up 0 bases and J gave up 3 bases; unmatched junction bases: 9. In DNA, the CDR3 is TGCGCCAGCAGCCAAGACCCGGGCGGGGGGGATTACTACAATGAGCAGTTCTTC. As protein: CASSQDPGGGDYYNEQFF.

The sample holds one count of this clone. The genes are TRBV18 and TRBJ1-5; 7 nucleotides line up with TRBD1. Unmatched junction bases numbered 11, after V lost 8 bases and J lost 7 bases. Germline-derived CDR1 and CDR2 are KGHSH and LQKENI. The CDR3 consists of 14 residues. The CDR3 sequence is CASDRQGRFQPQHF. In DNA, the CDR3 is TGTGCCAGCGACAGACAGGGTAGGTTCCAGCCCCAGCATTTT.

This chain joins TRBV4-1 and TRBJ2-4; D call uncertain. CDR3 length: 14 residues. V was cut by 0 bases and J by 10 bases, with 13 bases left in between. Germline assignment: CDR1 MGHRA and CDR2 YSYEKL. In DNA form, the CDR3 reads TGCGCCAGCAGCCAAGAGGCCGTCCTGGCGATTCAGTACTTC. Protein: CASSQEAVLAIQYF.

V usage is TRBV29-1 and J usage is TRBJ2-2; the D gene is possibly TRBD2 (5 bases). Germline CDR1 and CDR2: SQVTM and ANQGSEA. There are 13 residues in the CDR3. V lost 8 bases, J lost 0 bases, and 10 bases lay in between. In DNA, the CDR3 is TGCAGCACCGGGAAGTCGAACACCGGGGAGCTGTTTTTT. Protein product: CSTGKSNTGELFF.

The J gene is TRBJ2-7, the V gene TRBV30; tentative D call: TRBD1 (5 bases). V lost 4 bases and J 6 bases, leaving 19 bases between the germline ends. In germline, CDR1 is GTSNPN, CDR2 SVGIG (reference sequence). The CDR3 length is 14 residues. The CDR3 DNA sequence: TGTGCCTGGAATCCGGCAGGGAATGAAGTCGAGCAGTACTTC. Translation: CAWNPAGNEVEQYF.

The chain carries TRBV2 and TRBJ2-7, with 8 bases fitting TRBD1. The V and J ends lost 8 bases and 2 bases, in that order; junction bases with no gene match: 5. Germline CDR1 reads SNHLY; CDR2 reads FYNNEI. This CDR3 comprises 13 residues. Here the CDR3 reads CASQRTGPYEQYF. The DNA of the CDR3 is TGTGCCAGCCAAAGGACAGGGCCCTACGAGCAGTACTTC.

This clone was seen just once. Because the CDR3's place on the DNA is in doubt, the DNA is left out and the CDR3 is given as listed by TCRdb. This CDR3 is CASSLSFSGPGEQFF. The chain recombines TRBV11-2 with TRBJ2-1. The CDR3 numbers 15 amino acids, ends counted. CDR1 is SGHAT, CDR2 FQNNGV, per germline.

The rearrangement uses TRBV29-1 and TRBJ2-7; the match to TRBD1 covers 10 bases. The germline V gene encodes CDR1 SQVTM and CDR2 ANQGSEA. The CDR3 is 14 amino acids. V lost 0 bases and J lost 2; bases outside the gene matches: 1. CDR3 nucleotide sequence: TGCAGCGTTGAAGAGGGACAGGGGACCTACGAGCAGTACTTC. This sequence encodes CSVEEGQGTYEQYF.

The chain has TRBV9 and TRBJ2-7; no firm D call. V shed 0 bases and J shed 6 bases, with 16 bases lying between them. Germline-derived CDR1 and CDR2 are SGDLS and YYNGEE. This CDR3 is 15 amino acids long. CDR3 sequence: CASSVEATPRLEQYF. The CDR3 DNA is TGTGCCAGCAGCGTAGAAGCCACCCCCCGGCTCGAGCAGTACTTC.

The V and J genes are TRBV2 and TRBJ1-6, with D possibly TRBD1 on 5 matching bases. The CDR3 length is 14 residues. V was pared by 3 bases and J by 7 bases, with 10 bases between. Germline assignment: CDR1 SNHLY and CDR2 FYNNEI. CDR3 amino acids: CASSDWGVNSPLHF. CDR3 bases: TGTGCCAGCAGTGACTGGGGGGTCAATTCACCCCTCCACTTT.

A few counts support this clone. The V and J genes are TRBV9 and TRBJ2-7; possibly TRBD2 for D (6 bases). V lost 5 bases and J 2 bases, leaving 8 bases between the germline ends. Looked up from germline, CDR1 is SGDLS and CDR2 is YYNGEE. The CDR3 runs to 12 residues. CDR3 in amino acids: CASSGGTYEQYF. The CDR3 nucleotides are TGTGCCAGCAGTGGAGGGACCTACGAGCAGTACTTC. The full variable domain, in which reference TRBV9 and TRBJ2-7 provide the parts outside the CDR3, is DSGVTQTPKHLITATGQRVTLRCSPRSGDLSVYWYQQSLDQGLQFLIQYYNGEERAKGNILERFSAQQFPDLHSELNLSSLELGDSALYFCASSGGTYEQYFGPGTRLTVT.

The chain has TRBV19 and TRBJ2-1; possibly TRBD1 or TRBD2 for D (6 bases each). The germline V and J ends were trimmed by 3 bases and 10 bases, with 7 bases remaining between them. The germline V gene has CDR1 LNHDA and CDR2 SQIVND (reference sequence). This CDR3 is 11 amino acids long. CDR3 in amino acids: CASSMGGEQFF. In nucleotides, the CDR3 is TGTGCCAGTAGTATGGGGGGCGAGCAGTTCTTC.

V usage is TRBV27 and J usage is TRBJ2-5, with 8 bases lining up with TRBD2. CDR3 length equals 13 residues. CDR1 is MNHEY and CDR2 is SMNVEV in the germline V gene (reference sequence). V gave up 5 bases and J gave up 5 bases; unmatched junction bases: 4. CDR3 nucleotide sequence: TGTGCCAGCAGTGTGCGGGAGGTGGAGACCCAGTACTTC. Protein sequence: CASSVREVETQYF.

This chain links TRBV7-9 with TRBJ2-7; tentative D call: TRBD1 (5 bases). Germline assignment: CDR1 SEHNR and CDR2 FQNEAQ (reference sequence). Trimming took 3 bases from V and 0 from J, leaving 6 bases between them. This CDR3 region has 13 residues. Here the CDR3 DNA reads TGTGCCAGCAGCTTCGGACACTCCTACGAGCAGTACTTC. This translates into CASSFGHSYEQYF.

The J gene is TRBJ1-2, the V gene TRBV28; D is ambiguous. Germline values: CDR1 MDHEN, CDR2 SYDVKM. Trimming took 8 bases from V and 4 from J, leaving 14 bases between them. The CDR3 runs 13 residues. The CDR3 protein is CASGPEFPYGYTF. The CDR3 nucleotides are TGTGCCAGCGGGCCAGAATTCCCCTATGGCTACACCTTC.

The V call is TRBV5-6, the J call TRBJ1-1; D may be TRBD1 (6 bases). Per germline, CDR1 SGHDT and CDR2 YYEEEE. CDR3 length: 16 residues. Trimming stripped 4 bases from V and 0 bases from J, with 16 bases between. CDR3: CASSGLTGSMNTEAFF. The CDR3 bases are TGTGCCAGCAGCGGGTTGACAGGATCAATGAACACTGAAGCTTTCTTT.

This chain connects TRBV11-2 to TRBJ1-2, with D unresolved. V was pared by 5 bases and J by 6 bases, with 13 bases between. The germline V gene has CDR1 SGHAT and CDR2 FQNNGV. The CDR3 has 13 amino acids. The DNA of the CDR3 is TGTGCCAGCAGCGCCGCCCGGAGGGATGGCTACACCTTC. Translating it yields CASSAARRDGYTF.

With respect to this clone: Germline and junction disagree at one end, which may indicate a read error. The chain couples TRBV7-7 to TRBJ2-7, with a weak D call TRBD2 (6 bases). The CDR3 sequence is 13 residues long. Looked up from germline, CDR1 is SSHAT and CDR2 is FNYEAQ (reference sequence). The CDR3 region is CASSSGSGSVQYF. For the CDR3, the DNA is TGTGCTAGCAGCTCAGGCAGCGGGTCCGTGCAGTACTTC.

This chain connects TRBV7-2 to TRBJ1-5, with unresolved D. V lost 4 bases and J lost 4, with 14 bases in between. CDR1 and CDR2 (germline): SGHTA, FQGNSA. The CDR3 covers 15 residues. CDR3 protein: CASSSGLGWNQPQHF. In nucleotides, the CDR3 is TGTGCCAGCAGCTCCGGACTGGGGTGGAATCAGCCCCAGCATTTT.

The V gene is TRBV19, the J gene TRBJ2-7; perhaps TRBD2 as D (6 bases). The CDR3 extends over 13 amino acids. Trimming took off 5 bases at V and 7 bases at J, with 15 bases between the two ends. Germline V CDR1 and CDR2: LNHDA, SQIVND (reference sequence). In nucleotides, the CDR3 is TGTGCCAGTAGTCCCCCGGGGGTGCGGGAGCAGTACTTC. Amino acids: CASSPPGVREQYF.

The chain joins TRBV9 to TRBJ2-1; the D gene is possibly TRBD1 (6 bases). V lost 0 bases and J lost 6, with 13 bases in between. Germline CDR1 is SGDLS and CDR2 is YYNGEE. The CDR3 is 15 amino acids. CDR3 amino acids: CASSVDHRVGNEQFF. DNA of the CDR3: TGTGCCAGCAGCGTAGATCACAGGGTAGGCAATGAGCAGTTCTTC.